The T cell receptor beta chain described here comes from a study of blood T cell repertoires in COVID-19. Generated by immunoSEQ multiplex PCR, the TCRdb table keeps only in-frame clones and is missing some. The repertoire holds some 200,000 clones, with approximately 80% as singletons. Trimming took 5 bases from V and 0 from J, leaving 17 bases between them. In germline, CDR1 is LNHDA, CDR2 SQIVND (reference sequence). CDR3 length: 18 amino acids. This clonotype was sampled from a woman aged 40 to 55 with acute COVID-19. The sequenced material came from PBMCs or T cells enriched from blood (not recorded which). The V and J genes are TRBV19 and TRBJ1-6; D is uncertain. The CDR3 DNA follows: TGTGCCAGTAGTTTTCGAGAGGCCTGGAGCTCCTATAATTCACCCCTCCACTTT. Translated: CASSFREAWSSYNSPLHF. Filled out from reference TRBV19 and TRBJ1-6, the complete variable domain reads DGGITQSPKYLFRKEGQNVTLSCEQNLNHDAMYWYRQDPGQGLRLIYYSQIVNDFQKGDIAEGYSVSREKKESFPLTVTSAQKNPTAFYLCASSFREAWSSYNSPLHFGNGTRLTVT.